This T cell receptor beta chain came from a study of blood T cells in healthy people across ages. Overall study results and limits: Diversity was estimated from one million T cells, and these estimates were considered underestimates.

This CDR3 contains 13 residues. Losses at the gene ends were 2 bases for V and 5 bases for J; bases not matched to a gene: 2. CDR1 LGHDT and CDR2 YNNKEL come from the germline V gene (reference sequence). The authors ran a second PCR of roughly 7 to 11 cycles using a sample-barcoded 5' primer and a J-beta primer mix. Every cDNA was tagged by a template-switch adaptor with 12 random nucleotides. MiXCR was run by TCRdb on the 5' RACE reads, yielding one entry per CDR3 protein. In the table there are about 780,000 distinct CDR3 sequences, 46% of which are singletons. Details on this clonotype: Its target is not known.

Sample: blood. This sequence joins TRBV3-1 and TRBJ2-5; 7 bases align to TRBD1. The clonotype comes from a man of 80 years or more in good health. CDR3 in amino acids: CASSQMGQETQYF. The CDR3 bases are TGTGCCAGCAGCCAAATGGGACAGGAGACCCAGTACTTC.